The 22 T cell receptor beta chains listed next were all sequenced from one sample in a study of cytomegalovirus exposure and HLA in healthy donors. PCR used 60 Vbeta primers and 13 Jbeta primers. The protocol was immunoSEQ multiplex PCR, while the TCRdb copy is restricted to in-frame clones and leaves out a portion. The sample shows over 150,000 clones, 80% of them seen only once. The sequencing input was PBMCs. Receptors were obtained from a man aged 25 to 40 in good health and CMV-seronegative.

The rearrangement links TRBV6-1 to TRBJ1-2; 9 bases are a match to TRBD1. Losses at the gene ends were 6 bases for V and 4 bases for J; bases not matched to a gene: 9. The germline gives CDR1 MNHNS, CDR2 SASEGT. This CDR3 has 15 amino acids. CDR3 DNA sequence: TGTGCCAGCAGCCCCCGGGACAGGGAGATCTATGGCTACACCTTC. Its translation is CASSPRDREIYGYTF.

The chain has TRBV19 and TRBJ2-6; no reliable D call. Germline assignment: CDR1 LNHDA and CDR2 SQIVND (reference sequence). The CDR3 totals 15 residues. Trimming shortened V by 2 bases and J by 1 base, and 6 bases separated the two germline ends. Here the CDR3 reads CASSISDSGANVLTF. The CDR3 nucleotides are TGTGCCAGTAGTATATCAGATTCTGGGGCCAACGTCCTGACTTTC.

This clone came up once. The genes are TRBV5-1 and TRBJ2-5; TRBD2 matches 9 bases. J gave up 5 bases and V 4 bases, and 12 bases lay outside the gene matches. The CDR3 is 16 residues long. Germline CDR1 SGHRS, CDR2 YFSETQ. CDR3 amino acids: CASSPPGTSPAETQYF. The CDR3 DNA reads as TGCGCCAGCAGCCCCCCGGGGACTAGCCCGGCCGAGACCCAGTACTTC.

This clone has just one count. The chain employs TRBV14 and TRBJ2-7; 10 nucleotides line up with TRBD2. Germline loops: CDR1 SGHDN, CDR2 FVKESK. This CDR3 comprises 15 residues. V was clipped by 0 bases and J by 6 bases; unmatched bases: 5. The CDR3 spells CASSQDRGLASEQYF. The CDR3 nucleotides are TGTGCCAGCAGCCAAGATAGGGGACTAGCGAGCGAGCAGTACTTC.

The rearrangement joins TRBV27 to TRBJ2-3, with TRBD2 as a possible D gene (8 bases). The V end lost 6 bases, the J end lost 2 bases, and 24 bases lay between the germline ends. Germline values: CDR1 MNHEY, CDR2 SMNVEV (reference sequence). There are 18 residues in the CDR3. The CDR3 loop reads CASSRQRGTEGITDTQYF. CDR3 DNA: TGTGCCAGCAGCCGACAGCGGGGGACAGAAGGTATCACAGATACGCAGTATTTT.

The chain links TRBV5-4 to TRBJ1-2; 7 nucleotides align to TRBD1. V was pared by 4 bases and J by 0 bases, with 9 bases of the junction left unmatched. This CDR3 contains 16 residues. CDR1 and CDR2 from the germline V gene are SGHNT and YYREEE (reference sequence). CDR3 nucleotide sequence: TGTGCCAGCAGCAAGGAAGGCAGGGGGGCTAACTATGGCTACACCTTC. Protein sequence: CASSKEGRGANYGYTF.

Only one count was recorded for this clone. Germline and junction disagree at one end, which may indicate a read error. The chain recombines TRBV7-9 with TRBJ2-3; TRBD2 is a possible D gene (6 bases). This CDR3 is built from 11 residues. Germline CDR1 is SEHNR and CDR2 is FQNEAQ (reference sequence). The CDR3 DNA reads TGTGCCAGCAGCTTAGAGGGACTTGGGGATTTT. As protein: CASSLEGLGDF.

The chain has TRBV30 and TRBJ2-7; 7 bases match TRBD1. The CDR3 runs 13 residues. Trimming at V came to 7 bases and at J to 5 bases, leaving 11 bases not matched to a gene. Germline V gene sequence: CDR1 GTSNPN, CDR2 SVGIG (reference sequence). CDR3 sequence (DNA): TGTGCCTTAAACAGGGGTAGTATCAACGAGCAGTACTTC. Translating gives CALNRGSINEQYF.

V gene TRBV30 combines with J gene TRBJ1-1, with D possibly matching TRBD1 (5 bases). Trimming pared 5 bases from V and 5 bases from J, leaving 12 bases between. This CDR3 has 12 amino acids. Looked up from germline, CDR1 is GTSNPN and CDR2 is SVGIG (reference sequence). The CDR3 DNA reads as TGTGCCTGGCGGGGACTTGGGACTGAAGCTTTCTTT. Its translation is CAWRGLGTEAFF.

The sample holds a few counts of this clone. J is TRBJ1-1 and V is TRBV7-9; perhaps TRBD1 as D (6 bases). Deletions cut 6 bases from V and 3 bases from J, with 11 bases between. Germline CDR1 reads SEHNR; CDR2 reads FQNEAQ (reference sequence). CDR3 length: 13 amino acids. In DNA, the CDR3 is TGTGCCAGCAGTTACAGGGAATACACTGAAGCTTTCTTT. This encodes CASSYREYTEAFF.

This chain joins TRBV9 and TRBJ1-1; the match to TRBD1 covers 7 bases. The CDR3 is 16 residues long. Trimming took 0 bases from V and 1 from J; bases not matched to a gene: 6. CDR1 and CDR2 (germline): SGDLS, YYNGEE. CDR3: CASSVARTGENTEAFF. CDR3 sequence (DNA): TGTGCCAGCAGCGTAGCTCGGACAGGAGAGAACACTGAAGCTTTCTTT.

The rearrangement links TRBV7-9 to TRBJ2-1; TRBD1 matches 7 bases. The V gene end was trimmed by 5 bases and the J gene end by 4 bases; junction bases not matched to a gene: 11. Germline V lookup: CDR1 SEHNR, CDR2 FQNEAQ (reference sequence). CDR3 length: 16 amino acids. CDR3 bases: TGTGCCAGCAGCGTAACGGTTATCAGGGGGTACAATGAGCAGTTCTTC. Translation gives CASSVTVIRGYNEQFF.

The rearrangement uses TRBV11-2 and TRBJ2-3, with D unresolved. The CDR3 is 14 residues long. CDR1 SGHAT and CDR2 FQNNGV come from the germline V gene. V lost 1 base and J 1 base, leaving 6 bases between the germline ends. The CDR3 protein is CASSLVRGTDTQYF. The DNA of the CDR3 is TGTGCCAGCAGCTTAGTACGCGGCACAGATACGCAGTATTTT.

A remark on this clone: The same CDR3 arises from other DNA sequences in this sample as well. The V call is TRBV6-5, the J call TRBJ1-5; D gene unclear. The CDR3 extends over 15 amino acids. Looked up from germline, CDR1 is MNHEY and CDR2 is SVGAGI. The V end was cut by 2 bases, the J end by 2 bases, with 10 bases between. The CDR3 bases are TGTGCCAGCAGTTACAGTGGGGAGGGCAATCAGCCCCAGCATTTT. Amino acid sequence: CASSYSGEGNQPQHF.

The V call is TRBV9, the J call TRBJ1-1; D ambiguous. Germline assignment: CDR1 SGDLS and CDR2 YYNGEE. Trimming shortened V by 4 bases and J by 0 bases, and 4 bases separated the two germline ends. The CDR3 spans 12 residues. DNA for the CDR3: TGTGCCAGCAGCCAATTGAACACTGAAGCTTTCTTT. Amino acid sequence: CASSQLNTEAFF.

This clone was found once. J is TRBJ2-1 and V is TRBV29-1; 7 positions match TRBD2. The CDR3 loop spans 11 amino acids. CDR1 SQVTM and CDR2 ANQGSEA come from the germline V gene. V was pared by 6 bases and J by 9 bases, with 5 bases of the junction left unmatched. The CDR3 is CSVYSGPEQFF. The CDR3 bases are TGCAGCGTATATAGCGGGCCTGAGCAGTTCTTC.

The J gene is TRBJ2-2, the V gene TRBV6-4; TRBD2 matches at 11 bases. V was clipped by 5 bases and J by 3 bases; unmatched bases: 5. Germline V gives CDR1 MRHNA, CDR2 SNTAGT. The CDR3 length is 16 residues. The CDR3 sequence is CASSPLAGVDTGELFF. In nucleotides, the CDR3 is TGTGCCAGCAGTCCACTAGCGGGAGTTGACACCGGGGAGCTGTTTTTT.

This CDR3 reads CAWTAVQNTEAFF. The CDR3 DNA reads as TGTGCCTGGACGGCGGTTCAGAACACTGAAGCTTTCTTT. The chain uses TRBV30 and TRBJ1-1; D is uncertain. V lost 4 bases to trimming and J lost 1 base, with 10 bases between them. Germline-derived CDR1 and CDR2 are GTSNPN and SVGIG (reference sequence). The CDR3 length is 13 residues. The full variable domain, rest sourced from reference TRBV30 and TRBJ1-1, is SQTIHQWPATLVQPVGSPLSLECTVEGTSNPNLYWYRQAAGRGLQLLFYSVGIGQISSEVPQNLSASRPQDRQFILSSKKLLLSDSGFYLCAWTAVQNTEAFFGQGTRLTVV.

The chain has TRBV6-5 and TRBJ1-1; the D gene is possibly TRBD1 (6 bases). CDR3 length equals 13 residues. Trimming took 7 bases from V and 5 from J, leaving 14 bases between them. The germline V gene has CDR1 MNHEY and CDR2 SVGAGI. The CDR3 region is CASKDSTRTEAFF. In DNA, the CDR3 is TGTGCCAGCAAGGACAGTACAAGAACTGAAGCTTTCTTT.

This clone was counted a few times. The chain employs TRBV6-5 and TRBJ1-1; TRBD1 aligns across 7 bases. The germline gives CDR1 MNHEY, CDR2 SVGAGI. This CDR3 region has 13 residues. J gave up 4 bases and V 5 bases, and 4 bases lay outside the gene matches. CDR3 bases: TGTGCCAGCAGTCCAAACAGGGGCACTGAAGCTTTCTTT. Translated: CASSPNRGTEAFF.

The CDR3 DNA is TGTGCCTGCGGGGGGGCCATGGGGAATCAGCCCCAGCATTTT. It codes for CACGGAMGNQPQHF. The rearrangement links TRBV30 to TRBJ1-5; tentatively, D is TRBD1 (6 bases). Germline V gene lookup returns CDR1 GTSNPN and CDR2 SVGIG (reference sequence). Trimming cost V 6 bases and J 4 bases, with 16 bases left between them. The CDR3 has 14 amino acids.

The chain has TRBV28 and TRBJ1-2; D remains ambiguous. Germline CDR1 is MDHEN and CDR2 is SYDVKM. CDR3 length: 13 amino acids. Trimming cost V 2 bases and J 4 bases, with 8 bases left between them. The CDR3 sequence is CASSLGAVYGYTF. The CDR3 region has the DNA TGTGCCAGCAGTTTAGGAGCAGTCTATGGCTACACCTTC.